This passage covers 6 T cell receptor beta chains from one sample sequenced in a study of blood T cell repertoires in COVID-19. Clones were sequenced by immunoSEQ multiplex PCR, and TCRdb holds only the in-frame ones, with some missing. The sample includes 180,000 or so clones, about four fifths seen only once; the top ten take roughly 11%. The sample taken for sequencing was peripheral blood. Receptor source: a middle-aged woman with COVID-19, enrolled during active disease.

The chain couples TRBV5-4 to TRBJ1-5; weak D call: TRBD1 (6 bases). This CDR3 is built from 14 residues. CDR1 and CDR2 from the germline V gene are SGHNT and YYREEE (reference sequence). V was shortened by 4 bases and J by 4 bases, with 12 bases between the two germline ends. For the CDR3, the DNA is TGTGCCAGCAGCGCCGGGACAATTAATCAGCCCCAGCATTTT. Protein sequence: CASSAGTINQPQHF.

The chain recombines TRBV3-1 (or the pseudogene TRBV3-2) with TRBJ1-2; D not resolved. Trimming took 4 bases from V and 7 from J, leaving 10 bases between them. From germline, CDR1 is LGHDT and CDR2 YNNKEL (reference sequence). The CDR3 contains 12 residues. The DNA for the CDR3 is TGTGCCAGCAGCCCCAACAGATTTGGCTACACCTTC. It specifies CASSPNRFGYTF.

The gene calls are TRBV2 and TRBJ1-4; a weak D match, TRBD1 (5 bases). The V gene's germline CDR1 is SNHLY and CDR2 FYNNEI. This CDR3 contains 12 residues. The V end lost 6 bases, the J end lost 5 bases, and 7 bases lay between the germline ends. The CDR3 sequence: CASSDRNEKLFF. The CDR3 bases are TGTGCCAGCAGCGACAGAAATGAAAAACTGTTTTTT.

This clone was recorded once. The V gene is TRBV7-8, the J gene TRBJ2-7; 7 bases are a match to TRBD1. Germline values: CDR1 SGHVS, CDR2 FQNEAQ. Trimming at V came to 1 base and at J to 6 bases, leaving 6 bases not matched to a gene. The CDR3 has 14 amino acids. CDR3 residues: CASSLGTGFREQYF. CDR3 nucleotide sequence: TGTGCCAGCAGCTTAGGGACAGGATTTCGCGAGCAGTACTTC. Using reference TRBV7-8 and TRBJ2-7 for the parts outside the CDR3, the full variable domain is GAGVSQSPRYKVAKRGQDVALRCDPISGHVSLFWYQQALGQGPEFLTYFQNEAQLDKSGLPSDRFFAERPEGSVSTLKIQRTQQEDSAVYLCASSLGTGFREQYFGPGTRLTVT.

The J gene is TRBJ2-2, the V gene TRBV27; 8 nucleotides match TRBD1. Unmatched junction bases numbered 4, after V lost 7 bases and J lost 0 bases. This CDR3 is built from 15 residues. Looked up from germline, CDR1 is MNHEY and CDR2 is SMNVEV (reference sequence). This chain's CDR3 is CASTDRVPNTGELFF. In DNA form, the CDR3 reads TGTGCCAGCACGGACAGGGTCCCGAACACCGGGGAGCTGTTTTTT.

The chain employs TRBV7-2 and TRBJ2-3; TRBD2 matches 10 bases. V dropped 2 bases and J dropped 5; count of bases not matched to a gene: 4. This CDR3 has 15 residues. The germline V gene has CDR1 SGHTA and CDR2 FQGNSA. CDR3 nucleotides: TGTGCCAGCAGCTTATCGAGCGGGAGGGTAGATACGCAGTATTTT. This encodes CASSLSSGRVDTQYF.